The 9 T cell receptor beta chains given below trace back to one sample, sequenced in a study of blood T cell repertoires in COVID-19 (dated by TCRdb to about 2020). The library was prepared using the immunoSEQ multiplex PCR assay. In its TCRdb copy, this immuneACCESS table keeps in-frame sequences only and misses some clones. Where compared with another copy, unresolved V genes explain less than half of these, and the others have no known cause. For this sample the table gives around 360,000 clones, of which around 87% were detected only once. The top ten constitute around 2% of the sample. The sample comprised PBMCs or T cells enriched from blood (not recorded which). The source of these receptors is a man between 40 and 49 years old in a cohort exposed to, infected with or recovered from COVID-19 (not recorded which).

As concerns this clone: One end of the junction does not line up with germline, which may come from a read error. This chain's CDR3 is CAGSKLAGIYNEQFF. CDR3 nucleotides: TGTGCCGGCAGTAAATTAGCGGGAATTTACAATGAGCAGTTCTTC. J is TRBJ2-1 and V is TRBV6-5; TRBD2 matches at 8 bases. The CDR3 is 15 amino acids. Germline V gene sequence: CDR1 MNHEY, CDR2 SVGAGI.

V gene TRBV5-1 combines with J gene TRBJ2-2; maybe TRBD2 (5 bases). There are 14 residues in the CDR3. Trimming removed 2 bases from V and 3 bases from J, with 8 bases in between. Germline values: CDR1 SGHRS, CDR2 YFSETQ. The CDR3 DNA is TGCGCCAGCAGCTTCAACGGGGACACCGGGGAGCTGTTTTTT. As protein: CASSFNGDTGELFF.

This sequence joins TRBV6-5 and TRBJ2-5; TRBD2 matches 12 bases. The CDR3 has 14 amino acids. The germline gives CDR1 MNHEY, CDR2 SVGAGI. The trim removed 6 bases at V and 5 bases at J, leaving 4 bases unmatched. CDR3 amino acids: CASRASGGGETQYF. CDR3 nucleotides: TGTGCCAGCAGGGCTAGCGGGGGGGGTGAGACCCAGTACTTC.

The chain links TRBV2 to TRBJ2-4; D is possibly TRBD2 (5 bases). CDR3 length: 14 residues. Trimming stripped 4 bases from V and 3 bases from J, with 10 bases between. Germline loops: CDR1 SNHLY, CDR2 FYNNEI. CDR3 region: CASSVGVDKNIQYF. For the CDR3, the DNA is TGTGCCAGCAGTGTCGGGGTAGACAAAAACATTCAGTACTTC.

The rearrangement links TRBV3-1 (or the pseudogene TRBV3-2) to TRBJ2-1; 8 nucleotides align to TRBD2. The length of the CDR3 is 16 residues. Trimming cost V 1 base and J 6 bases; bases outside gene matches: 8. Germline V gene data show CDR1 as LGHDT and CDR2 as YNNKEL (reference sequence). CDR3 loop: CASSQALGGGSNEQFF. The CDR3 nucleotides read TGTGCCAGCAGCCAAGCTCTCGGGGGGGGGAGCAATGAGCAGTTCTTC.

CDR3 sequence reads: CASNHLTEPNTEAFF. DNA of the CDR3: TGTGCCAGCAACCATCTTACTGAACCGAACACTGAAGCTTTCTTT. The chain carries TRBV27 and TRBJ1-1; the D is unclear. Between the trimmed V and J ends, which lost 7 bases and 1 base, there was a span of 16 bases. Per the germline V gene, CDR1 is MNHEY and CDR2 is SMNVEV (reference sequence). The CDR3 runs to 15 residues.

The gene calls are TRBV10-2 and TRBJ2-1; TRBD2 matches at 10 bases. Trimming removed 6 bases from V and 8 bases from J; junction bases left unmatched: 10. Germline CDR1 is WSHSY and CDR2 is SAAADI. CDR3 length: 15 residues. The CDR3 protein is CASSGSASGSDEQFF. The CDR3, as DNA: TGCGCCAGCAGCGGGTCGGCTAGCGGGAGCGATGAGCAGTTCTTC.

Concerning this clone itself: A junction boundary mismatches the germline segment, possibly from a read error. The CDR3 is CASSLGQGLEGYTF. The CDR3, as DNA: TGCGCCAGCAGTTTGGGACAGGGGTTGGAGGGCTACACCTTC. This chain connects TRBV5-1 to TRBJ1-2; 10 bases are a match to TRBD1. In germline, CDR1 is SGHRS, CDR2 YFSETQ. CDR3 length: 14 residues.

The J gene is TRBJ2-2, the V gene TRBV27; D is perhaps TRBD2 (5 bases). Germline V gives CDR1 MNHEY, CDR2 SMNVEV (reference sequence). The germline V and J ends were trimmed by 7 bases and 2 bases, with 20 bases remaining between them. The CDR3 consists of 17 residues. The CDR3 bases are TGTGCCAGCAACGCTCGCGGGCTTCTCCCCAACACCGGGGAGCTGTTTTTT. It codes for CASNARGLLPNTGELFF.